Each of the 11 T cell receptor beta chains below was sequenced from the same sample in a study of beta chain features in type 1 diabetes. The entirety of the isolated RNA underwent reverse transcription, so expressed TCRB transcripts were sequenced. The method was immunoSEQ multiplex PCR; TCRdb's version includes in-frame clones alone and lacks a portion of them. The table lists about 140,000 clones, roughly 7.2% of them singletons. Sequencing was carried out using central memory CD4+ T cells from blood. These TCRs come from a woman aged 25 to 39 in good health.

The J gene is TRBJ1-5, the V gene TRBV11-2; D ambiguous. Per germline, CDR1 SGHAT and CDR2 FQNNGV. Trimming left V 5 bases short and J 2 bases short, with 7 bases between. CDR3 size: 13 residues. CDR3 nucleotide sequence: TGTGCCAGCAGCGGAGGACGCAATCAGCCCCAGCATTTT. This codes for CASSGGRNQPQHF.

This clone has only a few counts. V and J are TRBV15 and TRBJ2-7; 7 bases fit TRBD1. Trimming at V came to 4 bases and at J to 4 bases, leaving 10 bases not matched to a gene. The CDR3 runs to 15 residues. Germline CDR1 reads LNHNV; CDR2 reads YYDKDF (reference sequence). DNA of the CDR3: TGTGCCACCAGCAAAAGCCGGGACAGAAAATACGAGCAGTACTTC. Translation: CATSKSRDRKYEQYF.

This clone was detected ten times or more. The chain has TRBV4-2 and TRBJ2-7; 8 bases fit TRBD1. The germline V gene has CDR1 LGHNA and CDR2 YNFKEQ. Trimming removed 1 base from V and 3 bases from J; junction bases left unmatched: 8. This CDR3 is built from 16 residues. CDR3 sequence (DNA): TGTGCCAGCAGCCAAGCCACCAGGGGGCGATTCTACGAGCAGTACTTC. Translated: CASSQATRGRFYEQYF.

This clone has just a few counts. The CDR3 DNA reads TGTGCCAGCTCACCAACTAGGGACAGCCCCTACGAGCAGTACTTC. Protein: CASSPTRDSPYEQYF. This chain links TRBV18 with TRBJ2-7; the match to TRBD1 covers 7 bases. This CDR3 comprises 15 residues. Germline V CDR1 and CDR2: KGHSH, LQKENI. V shed 2 bases, J shed 2 bases, and the junction held 6 bases outside the gene matches.

This clone was counted between two and nine times. The chain links TRBV7-2 to TRBJ2-7, with 12 bases matching TRBD2. V lost 5 bases to trimming and J lost 5 bases; unmatched junction nucleotides: 13. The CDR3 runs to 17 residues. CDR1 and CDR2 from the germline V gene are SGHTA and FQGNSA. The CDR3 DNA reads TGTGCCAGCAGCACAATGCGGCGGACTAGCGGGACCAACGAGCAGTACTTC. This gives the protein CASSTMRRTSGTNEQYF.

This chain joins TRBV11-3 and TRBJ2-1, with D perhaps matching TRBD1 (8 bases). CDR3 length: 17 amino acids. Germline CDR1 is SGHNT and CDR2 is YENEEA. The V end was cut by 5 bases, the J end by 9 bases, with 26 bases between. The CDR3 nucleotides are TGTGCCAGCAGCCCGGGGGGCGGGACAGGTACTATCCTTGAGCAGTTCTTC. Amino acids: CASSPGGGTGTILEQFF.

The V gene is TRBV19, the J gene TRBJ1-1, with no clear D. This CDR3 region has 13 residues. CDR1 is LNHDA and CDR2 is SQIVND in the germline V gene (reference sequence). V was trimmed by 3 bases and J by 1 base, leaving 6 bases between them. CDR3 coding DNA: TGTGCCAGTAGTATCTCTACGAACACTGAAGCTTTCTTT. Translation: CASSISTNTEAFF.

In its sample, this clone was seen a few times. This sequence joins TRBV4-2 and TRBJ2-7, with D possibly matching TRBD2 (6 bases). The CDR3 is made up of 14 amino acids. Between the trimmed V and J ends, which lost 0 bases and 9 bases, there was a span of 15 bases. From germline, CDR1 is LGHNA and CDR2 YNFKEQ. The DNA of the CDR3 is TGTGCCAGCAGCCAAGAAGCCACGGACTACCGGCAGTACTTC. This gives the protein CASSQEATDYRQYF.

The sample holds a few counts of this clone. This chain links TRBV4-3 with TRBJ2-3; 8 nucleotides line up with TRBD2. The CDR3 runs to 17 residues. Germline trimming cut 0 bases from V and 1 base from J; bases unmatched to any gene: 6. Looked up from germline, CDR1 is LGHNA and CDR2 is YSLEER. For the CDR3, the DNA is TGCGCCAGCAGCCAAGATCCCCCAGCGGGAGGCACAGATACGCAGTATTTT. This encodes CASSQDPPAGGTDTQYF.

This clone was picked up many times. The chain links TRBV5-4 to TRBJ2-7; the match to TRBD1 covers 8 bases. In germline, CDR1 is SGHNT, CDR2 YYREEE (reference sequence). The CDR3 extends over 14 amino acids. With 4 bases clipped from V and 3 bases from J, the junction kept 6 bases outside the gene matches. This CDR3 is CASSATGADYEQYF. Written as DNA, the CDR3 is TGTGCCAGCAGCGCGACAGGGGCAGACTACGAGCAGTACTTC.

The table lists this clone with a few counts. The chain carries TRBV25-1 and TRBJ2-3; TRBD2 matches 7 bases. J lost 5 bases, V lost 2 bases, and 13 bases had no gene match. CDR3 length: 17 residues. The germline V gene has CDR1 MGHDK and CDR2 SYGVNS. CDR3 bases: TGTGCCAGCAGTGAAGGCACGGCGGGAGTAATTGGAGATACGCAGTATTTT. Residues: CASSEGTAGVIGDTQYF. Full variable domain (remainder filled in from reference TRBV25-1 and TRBJ2-3): EADIYQTPRYLVIGTGKKITLECSQTMGHDKMYWYQQDPGMELHLIHYSYGVNSTEKGDLSSESTVSRIRTEHFPLTLESARPSHTSQYLCASSEGTAGVIGDTQYFGPGTRLTVL.